This T cell receptor (beta chain) was sequenced in a study of blood T cell repertoires in COVID-19. Study overall: Sites across the United States, Italy and Spain contributed samples from acute and convalescent COVID-19. Sources were T cells, B-cell-depleted T cells, or PBMCs; the material itself was cDNA or gDNA.

Per the study methods: Estimation of nucleated cell counts relied on the amplification of reference gene primers. Using immunoSEQ multiplex PCR, the repertoire was profiled, and TCRdb retains in-frame clones only, with some absent. The V and J calls and clone size were taken over from that table, and D and trimming were inferred from the DNA. The sample includes approximately 170,000 clones, roughly 84% seen only once; the top ten take about 10%. The CDR3 has 16 amino acids. With 6 bases clipped from V and 5 bases from J, the junction kept 8 bases outside the gene matches. Germline CDR1 reads MDHEN; CDR2 reads SYDVKM.

The V gene is TRBV28, the J gene TRBJ2-3, with 13 bases that match TRBD2. The sequence was collected from an elderly woman with active or convalescent COVID-19. Sequencing was performed on peripheral blood. This chain's CDR3 is CASRRTSGSPGDTQYF. CDR3 DNA sequence: TGTGCCAGCAGGAGGACTAGCGGGAGTCCCGGAGATACGCAGTATTTT.